This is a list of T cell receptor beta chains from one sample in a study of blood T cell repertoires in COVID-19. Sequencing used immunoSEQ multiplex PCR; TCRdb keeps in-frame clones, though not all of them. The data contain 200,000 to 250,000 clones, around four fifths of them seen just once; the ten biggest clones take up approximately 18%. Specimen: peripheral blood. The receptors come from a woman aged 80 or over with active or convalescent COVID-19. CDR3s include the opening cysteine and the closing phenylalanine or tryptophan. A D gene is named only where the DNA matches it firmly. A clone size is listed for some rows: how often the clone was seen (once, few, many), or a class if it is expanded.

D gene	clone size	V gene	J gene	CDR3 DNA	CDR3 protein
TRBD2	NA	TRBV4-1	TRBJ2-1	TGCGCCAGCAGCCAAGATCGGGGGCGGGGGGGCTCCTACAATGAGCAGTTCTTC	CASSQDRGRGGSYNEQFF
NA	NA	TRBV7-2	TRBJ1-4	TGTGCCAGCAGCTTATGGGGGCCCCAGGGGCAAAAACTGTTTTTT	CASSLWGPQGQKLFF
NA	NA	TRBV6-5	TRBJ2-7	TGTGCCAGCAGTTACCGGACAGTCTACGCCTACGAGCAGTACTTC	CASSYRTVYAYEQYF
NA	NA	TRBV11-3	TRBJ1-1	TGTGCCAGCAGCCTTAGAGCGGCGAACACTGAAGCTTTCTTT	CASSLRAANTEAFF
TRBD1	NA	TRBV5-1	TRBJ1-2	TGCGCCAGCAGCGGGGACAGGAATGGCTACACCTTC	CASSGDRNGYTF
TRBD2	NA	TRBV9	TRBJ2-3	TGTGCCAGCAGCCCCTGGCGGGAGGCCCCAGATACGCAGTATTTT	CASSPWREAPDTQYF
TRBD1	NA	TRBV28	TRBJ2-3	TGTGCCAGCAGTTGGGACAGGGGGACAGATACGCAGTATTTT	CASSWDRGTDTQYF
NA	NA	TRBV7-3	TRBJ1-1	TGTGCCAGCAGCTTATCCGTGAACACTGAAGCTTTCTTT	CASSLSVNTEAFF
TRBD1	NA	TRBV9	TRBJ1-3	TGTGCCAGCAGCCGGGACAGGGAGGGAAACACCATATATTTT	CASSRDREGNTIYF
NA	NA	TRBV7-2	TRBJ2-2	TGTGCCAGCAGCTTAGTTGGCGGATACACCGGGGAGCTGTTTTTT	CASSLVGGYTGELFF
TRBD1	NA	TRBV30	TRBJ2-1	TGTGCCTGGAGTGCCGGGACAGACAATGAGCAGTTCTTC	CAWSAGTDNEQFF
NA	NA	TRBV5-5	TRBJ2-3	TGTGCCAGCAGCTTATTCGAGCGTGATACGCAGTATTTT	CASSLFERDTQYF
NA	NA	TRBV11-1	TRBJ1-2	TGTGCCAGCAGCCTGGACAATTACTATGGCTACACCTTC	CASSLDNYYGYTF
NA	NA	TRBV30	TRBJ2-7	TGTGCCTGGAGTGTTGGACAGTCGTTCCTCTGGGAGCAGTACTTC	CAWSVGQSFLWEQYF
NA	NA	TRBV28	TRBJ1-4	TGTGCCAGCAGGCCGGGACTTCGCGGTGAAAAACTGTTTTTT	CASRPGLRGEKLFF
NA	NA	TRBV29-1	TRBJ1-2	TGCAGCGGTATAAGACAGTCCTATGGCTACACCTTC	CSGIRQSYGYTF
TRBD1	NA	TRBV24-1	TRBJ2-5	TGTGCCACCAGTGTTAGCGGGACAGGGGGAGAAGAGACCCAGTACTTC	CATSVSGTGGEETQYF
TRBD1	few	TRBV30	TRBJ1-5	TGTGCCTGGACGCGACAGGGTGGCAATCAGCCCCAGCATTTT	CAWTRQGGNQPQHF
NA	NA	TRBV29-1	TRBJ1-1	TGCAGCGGGGGTACTACAATGAACACTGAAGCTTTCTTT	CSGGTTMNTEAFF
NA	NA	TRBV2	TRBJ1-6	TGTGCCAGCAGCCTCAGGGTTTTGAATTCACCCCTCCACTTT	CASSLRVLNSPLHF
NA	NA	TRBV9	TRBJ2-7	TGTGCCAGCAGCGCCGCGAGCTACGAGCAGTACTTC	CASSAASYEQYF
TRBD2	NA	TRBV11-1	TRBJ2-5	TGTGCCAGCAGCCAGCGACTAGCGGGAGTGGAGACCCAGTACTTC	CASSQRLAGVETQYF
NA	NA	TRBV21-1	TRBJ1-5	TGTGCCAGCAGCTCGCGTATACAGGCCCCTTCGGGCAATCAGCCCCAGCATTTT	CASSSRIQAPSGNQPQHF
TRBD2	NA	TRBV12-5	TRBJ2-3	TGTGCTAGTCGATTGGGGACTAGCGGGAGTGCAGATACGCAGTATTTT	CASRLGTSGSADTQYF
TRBD2	NA	TRBV3-1/TRBV3-2	TRBJ2-5	TGTGCCAGCAGCCAAGGGACTAGCGGTACCGCGAAGACCCAGTACTTC	CASSQGTSGTAKTQYF
TRBD2	once	TRBV2	TRBJ2-5	TGTGCCAGCAATAGACTAGCGGGAGGCCAAGAGACCCAGTACTTC	CASNRLAGGQETQYF
NA	NA	TRBV19	TRBJ1-2	TGTGCCAGTAGTATAGGACAGCGAGTGAACTATGGCTACACCTTC	CASSIGQRVNYGYTF
NA	many	TRBV19	TRBJ1-1	TGTGCCAGTAGTACCAGGACAACCGGGTACACTGAAGCTTTCTTT	CASSTRTTGYTEAFF
NA	NA	TRBV28	TRBJ2-5	TGTGCCAGCAGTTTATACAGCCAGACCCAGTACTTC	CASSLYSQTQYF
NA	NA	TRBV21-1	TRBJ1-1	TGTGCCAGCAGCAAAGGCCGGAAAAAGGAGGCTTTCTTT	CASSKGRKKEAFF
TRBD1	few	TRBV29-1	TRBJ1-2	TGCAGCGTTGTTATTCAGGGGGCAAAGGGTGGCTACACCTTC	CSVVIQGAKGGYTF
TRBD2	NA	TRBV7-3	TRBJ2-3	TGTGCCAGCAGCCCAAGAGCGGGGGGGCCGACAGATACGCAGTATTTT	CASSPRAGGPTDTQYF
TRBD1	NA	TRBV7-9	TRBJ1-1	TGTGCCAGCAGCCATCTCCGGGACAGGGTATGGGCTGAAGCTTTCTTT	CASSHLRDRVWAEAFF
NA	NA	TRBV21-1	TRBJ2-5	TGTGCCAGCAGCAAAGGGGGGTGGACAGAAGAAGAGACCCAGTACTTC	CASSKGGWTEEETQYF
TRBD1	NA	TRBV5-1	TRBJ1-2	TGCGCCAGCAGCTCCAGGACAGGTCCTGATAACTATGGCTACACCTTC	CASSSRTGPDNYGYTF
NA	NA	TRBV5-5	TRBJ2-5	TGTGCCAGCAGCTTCGTTGGGAGCCTCCAAGAGACCCAGTACTTC	CASSFVGSLQETQYF
TRBD2	NA	TRBV5-4	TRBJ2-1	TGTGCCAGCACCCGGTGGGGTGTTAGCGGGAGGGCGGGAGAGAGTGAGCAGTTCTTC	CASTRWGVSGRAGESEQFF